The 7 T cell receptor beta chains presented below share a single source sample, sequenced in a study of blood T cell repertoires in COVID-19. The repertoire was sequenced with immunoSEQ multiplex PCR; TCRdb's copy has only in-frame clones and lacks some. Of 150,000 to 200,000 clones in the sample, approximately 90% were seen once. The material sequenced was peripheral blood. The receptor set was obtained from a human donor in a cohort sampled during active COVID-19.

This clone was observed a single time. V gene TRBV24-1 combines with J gene TRBJ2-2, with D possibly TRBD2 on 6 matching bases. Trimming cost V 6 bases and J 5 bases, with 18 bases left between them. CDR1 KGHDR and CDR2 SFDVKD come from the germline V gene. This CDR3 has 16 amino acids. In DNA form, the CDR3 reads TGTGCCACCAGTAAGAAGAGGGACGGGGGAACCGGGGAGCTGTTTTTT. This gives the protein CATSKKRDGGTGELFF.

The chain combines TRBV5-6 with TRBJ2-7; TRBD2 is a possible D gene (6 bases). Germline lookup yields CDR1 SGHDT and CDR2 YYEEEE. This CDR3 has 15 residues. Trimming took 1 base from V and 2 from J, leaving 13 bases between them. The CDR3 DNA follows: TGTGCCAGCAGCTTGTGGCCCAGGGAGGCCTACGAGCAGTACTTC. Translation gives CASSLWPREAYEQYF.

The V and J genes are TRBV30 and TRBJ1-4; possible D gene TRBD1, 6 bases. Germline values: CDR1 GTSNPN, CDR2 SVGIG (reference sequence). The CDR3 totals 14 residues. The V and J ends lost 1 base and 1 base respectively, with 7 bases between them. For the CDR3, the DNA is TGTGCCTGGAGTGCCAGGGGAACTAATGAAAAACTGTTTTTT. This gives the protein CAWSARGTNEKLFF. Together with reference TRBV30 and TRBJ1-4, the CDR3 gives the full variable domain: SQTIHQWPATLVQPVGSPLSLECTVEGTSNPNLYWYRQAAGRGLQLLFYSVGIGQISSEVPQNLSASRPQDRQFILSSKKLLLSDSGFYLCAWSARGTNEKLFFGSGTQLSVL.

A word on this clone: Other DNA sequences within the sample encode an identical CDR3. The genes are TRBV7-2 and TRBJ2-7; a possible D gene is TRBD2 (5 bases). V shed 2 bases and J shed 1 base, with 6 bases lying between them. The CDR3 is 13 residues long. Germline CDR1 is SGHTA and CDR2 is FQGNSA. The CDR3 here is CASSLSGSYEQYF. The CDR3 region has the DNA TGTGCCAGCAGCTTATCGGGGTCCTACGAGCAGTACTTC.

V is TRBV20-1 and J is TRBJ2-7, with 12 bases lining up with TRBD1. With 3 bases clipped from V and 7 bases from J, the junction kept 7 bases outside the gene matches. Per germline, CDR1 DFQATT and CDR2 SNEGSKA (reference sequence). The CDR3 totals 14 residues. CDR3 amino acids: CSASWGQGAREQYF. The CDR3 region has the DNA TGCAGTGCTAGTTGGGGACAGGGGGCCCGGGAGCAGTACTTC.

The genes are TRBV5-1 and TRBJ2-7, with 9 bases fitting TRBD2. Germline V gene lookup returns CDR1 SGHRS and CDR2 YFSETQ. The CDR3 runs to 19 residues. V shed 1 base and J 3 bases; nucleotides not matched to a gene: 17. CDR3 bases: TGCGCCAGCAGCTTGAGATTAGCGGGAGTCCAGGACTACTACTACGAGCAGTACTTC. Residues: CASSLRLAGVQDYYYEQYF.

This sequence joins TRBV10-3 and TRBJ2-5, with 12 bases identical to TRBD1. Germline CDR1 ENHRY, CDR2 SYGVKD. The V and J ends lost 3 bases and 3 bases, in that order; junction bases with no gene match: 8. This CDR3 contains 17 residues. Written as DNA, the CDR3 is TGTGCCATCAGTGATATGGGACAGGGGGCCTACAAAGAGACCCAGTACTTC. The encoded protein is CAISDMGQGAYKETQYF.